The clone carrying this T cell receptor beta chain showed up many times. The antigen is not known. The sample comes from a study of identical twins. Study-wide results and caveats: Invariant populations such as MAIT and iNKT cells could partly muddle zero-insertion analyses. The study found that models underestimated out-of-frame TCR alpha sharing in monozygotic twins. Within cord blood, abundant beta clonotypes carried fewer insertions, but memory repertoires showed no such trend.

Unique molecular identifiers were present on the cDNA, which also gained a universal primer site by template switching. TCRdb fed the 5' RACE reads into MiXCR, producing one record per CDR3 protein. The profile shows about 530,000 distinct CDR3 sequences, over 12% of them singletons. V was trimmed by 6 bases and J by 8 bases, leaving 14 bases between them. Germline CDR1 reads DFQATT; CDR2 reads SNEGSKA (reference sequence). There are 13 residues in the CDR3. In addition, the sample was reused for a study of yellow fever vaccine responses in identical twins.

The chain joins TRBV20-1 to TRBJ1-6; D is possibly TRBD1 (5 bases). Sequenced material: CD4+ T cells sorted from blood. The TCR originated in a young woman in good health. CDR3 DNA: TGCAGTGCCGAGGGGATTCTGGATTCACCCCTCCACTTT. Translating it yields CSAEGILDSPLHF.